Shown below are 24 T cell receptor beta chains from a single sample sequenced in a study of T cell responses to AZD1222 COVID-19 vaccine. Some clones are missing from TCRdb's copy, which holds only in-frame ones; the method was immunoSEQ multiplex PCR. The table has about 100,000 clones, approximately 90% seen once. The source material was peripheral blood, sampled on day 0 of MenACWY control vaccination. The origin of the receptors is an adult in good health.

The chain joins TRBV19 to TRBJ2-3; 9 positions agree with TRBD1. The J segment lost 2 bases and the V segment lost 8 bases, leaving 5 bases of the junction unmatched. The germline V gene encodes CDR1 LNHDA and CDR2 SQIVND (reference sequence). This CDR3 has 14 residues. The CDR3, as DNA: TGTGCCAGTCAACAGGGGGCGAACACAGATACGCAGTATTTT. Its translation: CASQQGANTDTQYF.

This rearrangement joins TRBV7-9 to TRBJ1-2; maybe TRBD1 (5 bases). This CDR3 is built from 15 residues. The V end lost 1 base, the J end lost 4 bases, and 13 bases lay between the germline ends. Germline lookup yields CDR1 SEHNR and CDR2 FQNEAQ (reference sequence). The CDR3 reads CASSLGVGGSYGYTF. Here the CDR3 DNA reads TGTGCCAGCAGCTTAGGGGTGGGGGGAAGCTATGGCTACACCTTC.

This chain joins TRBV18 and TRBJ2-1; 8 bases map to TRBD2. This CDR3 spans 16 amino acids. With 1 base clipped from V and 8 bases from J, the junction kept 10 bases outside the gene matches. CDR1 and CDR2 from the germline V gene are KGHSH and LQKENI. The CDR3 region is CASSPRERTSLDEQFF. The DNA of the CDR3 is TGTGCCAGCTCACCACGGGAGAGGACTAGCTTGGATGAGCAGTTCTTC.

There are a few counts of this clone. The CDR3, as DNA: TGCGCCAGCAGCTTGGACGGGTCAGCATACAATCAGCCCCAGCATTTT. Its protein product is CASSLDGSAYNQPQHF. The rearrangement uses TRBV5-1 and TRBJ1-5; no clear D. V gave up 0 bases and J gave up 3 bases, with 13 bases separating them. The CDR3 contains 16 residues. Per the germline V gene, CDR1 is SGHRS and CDR2 is YFSETQ.

The chain is built from TRBV10-3 and TRBJ1-3; D gene ambiguous. Germline assignment: CDR1 ENHRY and CDR2 SYGVKD. Trimming left V 9 bases short and J 0 bases short, with 12 bases between. CDR3 size: 14 residues. CDR3 sequence: CAMSQGNSGNTIYF. In nucleotides, the CDR3 is TGTGCCATGTCACAAGGGAACTCTGGAAACACCATATATTTT.

This chain's CDR3 is CASWGRKVGNTEAFF. CDR3 in DNA: TGTGCCAGCTGGGGGCGTAAGGTGGGGAACACTGAAGCTTTCTTT. The chain recombines TRBV6-5 with TRBJ1-1; possible D gene TRBD1, 6 bases. In germline, CDR1 is MNHEY, CDR2 SVGAGI. The CDR3 contains 15 residues. V was trimmed by 8 bases and J by 1 base, leaving 17 bases between them.

This clone appeared once. Other DNA sequences in this sample translate to the same CDR3. The chain employs TRBV5-4 and TRBJ1-5; possible D gene TRBD1, 6 bases. The germline V gene has CDR1 SGHNT and CDR2 YYREEE (reference sequence). The CDR3 has 14 amino acids. The V end lost 5 bases, the J end lost 4 bases, and 13 bases lay between the germline ends. This chain's CDR3 is CASSLQGGNQPQHF. The CDR3 region has the DNA TGTGCCAGCAGTTTACAGGGTGGGAATCAGCCCCAGCATTTT.

The J gene is TRBJ2-2, the V gene TRBV10-3, with D maybe TRBD2 (6 bases). This CDR3 comprises 16 residues. Trimming removed 3 bases from V and 2 bases from J, with 13 bases in between. Germline V CDR1 and CDR2: ENHRY, SYGVKD. Here the CDR3 reads CAISDGSGLNTGELFF. The CDR3 DNA follows: TGTGCCATCAGTGACGGGAGCGGGTTAAACACCGGGGAGCTGTTTTTT.

The V and J genes are TRBV7-9 and TRBJ1-1, with D possibly matching TRBD1 (6 bases). Germline V gives CDR1 SEHNR, CDR2 FQNEAQ (reference sequence). The CDR3 is 15 amino acids. Trimming cost V 5 bases and J 1 base, with 14 bases left between them. The CDR3 nucleotides are TGTGCCAGCAGCCCCAGGACAGTTTCGAACACTGAAGCTTTCTTT. This encodes CASSPRTVSNTEAFF.

The genes are TRBV13 and TRBJ1-4; D perhaps matches TRBD1 (5 bases). Germline V gene lookup returns CDR1 PRHDT and CDR2 FYEKMQ (reference sequence). V gave up 5 bases and J gave up 8 bases, with 18 bases separating them. This CDR3 region has 15 residues. CDR3 sequence (DNA): TGTGCCAGCAGCCAGGGCCCTGGAGGTGGGGAAAAACTGTTTTTT. Residues: CASSQGPGGGEKLFF.

The chain has TRBV11-1 and TRBJ1-1; tentatively, D is TRBD1 (6 bases). The CDR3 is made up of 13 amino acids. V shed 2 bases and J shed 5 bases, with 9 bases lying between them. The germline V gene encodes CDR1 SGHAT and CDR2 FQDESV (reference sequence). CDR3 loop: CASSLKGGTEAFF. CDR3 in DNA: TGTGCCAGCAGCTTAAAGGGGGGAACTGAAGCTTTCTTT.

This clone was recorded once. The chain combines TRBV7-8 with TRBJ1-6; TRBD1 might be the D (5 bases). Germline V gene data show CDR1 as SGHVS and CDR2 as FQNEAQ. The CDR3 contains 13 residues. V lost 9 bases and J 7 bases, leaving 13 bases between the germline ends. CDR3 sequence reads: CASTWGRNSPLHF. CDR3 coding DNA: TGTGCCAGTACATGGGGCAGAAATTCACCCCTCCACTTT.

The chain uses TRBV4-2 and TRBJ1-1; TRBD1 is a possible D gene (5 bases). V shed 4 bases and J shed 4 bases, with 13 bases lying between them. The CDR3 is 14 amino acids. CDR1 LGHNA and CDR2 YNFKEQ come from the germline V gene. The CDR3 DNA is TGTGCCAGCAGCCTCGCTTCAGGGATCACTGAAGCTTTCTTT. It codes for CASSLASGITEAFF.

J is TRBJ1-2 and V is TRBV6-5; TRBD1 matches at 8 bases. Germline assignment: CDR1 MNHEY and CDR2 SVGAGI. The CDR3 runs 13 residues. The V and J ends lost 6 bases and 6 bases, in that order; junction bases with no gene match: 6. CDR3 protein: CASRGQEPHGYTF. CDR3 nucleotides: TGTGCCAGCAGGGGACAGGAACCCCATGGCTACACCTTC.

The V and J genes are TRBV7-2 and TRBJ2-7; D possibly matches TRBD1 or TRBD2 (5 bases each). CDR1 is SGHTA, CDR2 FQGNSA, per germline. Between the trimmed V and J ends, which lost 4 bases and 2 bases, there was a span of 12 bases. The CDR3 extends over 14 amino acids. CDR3 sequence reads: CASSYRDRAYEQYF. CDR3 in DNA: TGTGCCAGCAGCTACCGGGACCGCGCCTACGAGCAGTACTTC.

This sequence joins TRBV11-2 and TRBJ2-3; 10 nucleotides agree with TRBD2. CDR3 size: 17 residues. In germline, CDR1 is SGHAT, CDR2 FQNNGV. The junction had 5 bases not matched to a gene; V was cut back by 0 bases and J by 2 bases. CDR3 sequence reads: CASSLDLLAGFTDTQYF. Here the CDR3 DNA reads TGTGCCAGCAGCTTAGATTTACTAGCGGGGTTCACAGATACGCAGTATTTT.

The rearrangement links TRBV5-4 to TRBJ1-6; D unresolved. Germline CDR1 and CDR2: SGHNT and YYREEE (reference sequence). This CDR3 contains 15 residues. V shed 5 bases and J shed 0 bases, with 9 bases lying between them. The CDR3: CASRSAGSYNSPLHF. The CDR3 DNA follows: TGTGCCAGCAGGTCCGCGGGCTCCTATAATTCACCCCTCCACTTT.

This clone was recorded once. The chain employs TRBV24-1 and TRBJ1-1; possible D gene TRBD1, 6 bases. Germline V lookup: CDR1 KGHDR, CDR2 SFDVKD. The CDR3 is made up of 15 amino acids. Trimming left V 4 bases short and J 1 base short, with 12 bases between. CDR3 sequence: CATSETTGRNTEAFF. Written as DNA, the CDR3 is TGTGCCACCAGTGAAACCACAGGGAGGAACACTGAAGCTTTCTTT.

The rearrangement joins TRBV7-2 to TRBJ2-7; D unresolved. The CDR3 runs 12 residues. Trimming removed 1 base at V and 5 bases at J, with 6 bases between. Germline V gene data show CDR1 as SGHTA and CDR2 as FQGNSA. For the CDR3, the DNA is TGTGCCAGCAGCTTAGTCCCTCACGAGCAGTACTTC. Protein: CASSLVPHEQYF.

V is TRBV18 and J is TRBJ1-3; D uncertain. V was shortened by 6 bases and J by 1 base, with 16 bases between the two germline ends. The CDR3 contains 16 residues. Germline loops: CDR1 KGHSH, CDR2 LQKENI. The DNA of the CDR3 is TGTGCCAGCTCCCCTACGGACTGGGAATCTGGAAACACCATATATTTT. Translation: CASSPTDWESGNTIYF.

V is TRBV19 and J is TRBJ2-1, with 11 positions matching TRBD2. Germline assignment: CDR1 LNHDA and CDR2 SQIVND (reference sequence). The CDR3 has 18 residues. V gave up 1 base and J gave up 0 bases; unmatched junction bases: 5. CDR3 in amino acids: CASSIASGGSSSYNEQFF. The CDR3 region has the DNA TGTGCCAGTAGTATAGCTAGCGGGGGGTCGAGCTCCTACAATGAGCAGTTCTTC.

The chain combines TRBV7-8 with TRBJ2-3; 12 bases match TRBD2. CDR3 length: 15 amino acids. The V segment lost 5 bases and the J segment 4 bases; nucleotides outside the gene matches: 4. The germline CDR1 and CDR2 sequences are SGHVS and FQNEAQ. The CDR3 nucleotides read TGTGCCAGCAGCAAGACTAGCGGGGGTGCAGATACGCAGTATTTT. It specifies CASSKTSGGADTQYF.

The chain uses TRBV11-2 and TRBJ2-3; D might be TRBD1 (6 bases). There are 15 residues in the CDR3. Trimming removed 1 base from V and 3 bases from J, with 11 bases in between. Germline loops: CDR1 SGHAT, CDR2 FQNNGV. CDR3 residues: CASSLGTGMTDTQYF. The CDR3 coding sequence is TGTGCCAGCAGCTTAGGTACAGGGATGACAGATACGCAGTATTTT.

This clone was counted a few times. The chain couples TRBV5-1 to TRBJ1-1; the D is unclear. This CDR3 contains 14 residues. Germline CDR1 is SGHRS and CDR2 is YFSETQ. V was shortened by 4 bases and J by 4 bases, with 14 bases between the two germline ends. The CDR3 loop reads CASSAGSTITEAFF. In DNA, the CDR3 is TGCGCCAGCAGCGCAGGAAGCACAATCACTGAAGCTTTCTTT.